Sequencing of this T cell receptor beta chain was carried out in a study of shared clonotypes between healthy human individuals. Study results and limitations: Generation probability values for non-shared clonotypes were lower than those for clonotypes shared by all four donors.

The assay was immunoSEQ multiplex PCR, and TCRdb's table has in-frame clones only and misses some. Among roughly 660,000 clones listed, 80% to 95% were seen once. Regarding this clone: Its matching antigen is unknown.

There are 14 residues in the CDR3. Germline assignment: CDR1 MDHEN and CDR2 SYDVKM. Trimming shortened V by 6 bases and J by 0 bases, and 11 bases separated the two germline ends. Material for sequencing was memory CD8+ T cells from PBMCs. Subset meaning: CD45RO+ cells pooled with CCR7-negative TemRA cells. The gene calls are TRBV28 and TRBJ1-2; D call uncertain. This clonotype originated in a man aged 18-30 years in good health. Some clones in this sample may be carry-over from other donors' samples. CDR3 in DNA: TGTGCCAGCAGGAAACCCAAGCCTAACTATGGCTACACCTTC. Translated, it gives CASRKPKPNYGYTF.